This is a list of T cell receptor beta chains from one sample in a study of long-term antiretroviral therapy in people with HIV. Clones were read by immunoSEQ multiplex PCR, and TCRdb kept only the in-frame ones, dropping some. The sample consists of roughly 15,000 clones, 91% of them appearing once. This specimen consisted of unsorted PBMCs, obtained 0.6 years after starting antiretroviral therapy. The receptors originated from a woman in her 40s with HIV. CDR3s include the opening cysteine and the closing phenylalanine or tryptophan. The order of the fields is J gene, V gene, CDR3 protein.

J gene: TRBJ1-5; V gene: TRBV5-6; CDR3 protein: CASSLGFSSSQPQHF
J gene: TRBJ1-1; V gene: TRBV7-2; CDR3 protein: CASSLRTGVNTEAFF
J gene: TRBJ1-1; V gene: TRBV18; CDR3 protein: CASSPGREEAQAFF
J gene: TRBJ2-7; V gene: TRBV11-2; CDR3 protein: CASSLGSGPTYEQYF
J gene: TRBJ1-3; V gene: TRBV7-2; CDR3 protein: CASSLQGLSGNTIYF
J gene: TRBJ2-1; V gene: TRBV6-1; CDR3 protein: CASSPVGTGYGEQFF
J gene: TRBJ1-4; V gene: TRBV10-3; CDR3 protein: CAIRDSDAGEKLFF
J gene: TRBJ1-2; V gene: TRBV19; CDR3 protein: CASSTLSLGGTGYTF
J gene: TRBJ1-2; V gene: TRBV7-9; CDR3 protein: CASSATYGTDYGYTF
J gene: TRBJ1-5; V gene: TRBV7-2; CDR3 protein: CASQRGSNQPQHF
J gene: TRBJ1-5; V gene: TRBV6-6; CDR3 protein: CASSYDRIQPQHF
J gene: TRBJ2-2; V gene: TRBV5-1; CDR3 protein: CASTQTDNTGELFF
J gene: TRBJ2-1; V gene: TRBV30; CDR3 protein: CAWSRDYNEQFF
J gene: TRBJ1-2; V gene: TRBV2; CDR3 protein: CASRPPTGQLTSTIYGYTF
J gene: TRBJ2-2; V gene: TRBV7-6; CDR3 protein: CASSSGTRGSNTGELFF
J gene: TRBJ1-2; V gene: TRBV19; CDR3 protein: CASSPDRWNYGYTF
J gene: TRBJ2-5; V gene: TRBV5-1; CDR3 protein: CASHELTGGETQYF
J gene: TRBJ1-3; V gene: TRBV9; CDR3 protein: CASSAGTDSGNTIYF
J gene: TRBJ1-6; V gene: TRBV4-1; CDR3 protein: CASSLTGASVNSPLHF
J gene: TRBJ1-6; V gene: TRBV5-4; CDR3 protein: CASSSQGAASPLHF
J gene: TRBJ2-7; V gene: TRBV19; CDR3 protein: CASTGTGLGEQYF
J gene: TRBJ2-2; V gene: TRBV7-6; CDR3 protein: CASRGQGGETGELFF
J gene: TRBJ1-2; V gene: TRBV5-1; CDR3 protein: CASSLERQGPNYGYTF
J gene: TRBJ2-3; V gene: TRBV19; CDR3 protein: CASKGSDTQYF
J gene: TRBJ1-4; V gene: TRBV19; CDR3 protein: CASSRSAATNEKLFF
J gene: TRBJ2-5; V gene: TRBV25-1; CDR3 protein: CASSESGRGIHQETQYF
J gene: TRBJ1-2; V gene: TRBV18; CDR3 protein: CASSPGATKNYGYTF
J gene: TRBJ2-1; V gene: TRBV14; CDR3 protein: CASSPRTSGGGQFF
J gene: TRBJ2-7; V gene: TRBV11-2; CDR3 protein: CASSPRQGISYEQYF
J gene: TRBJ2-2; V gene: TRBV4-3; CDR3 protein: CASSQGPGTGELFF
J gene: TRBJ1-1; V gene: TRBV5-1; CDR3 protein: CASSLAGRGQNTEAFF
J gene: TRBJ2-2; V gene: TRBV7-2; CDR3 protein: CASSLHRGTGELFF
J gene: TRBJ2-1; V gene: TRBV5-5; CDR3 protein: CASSLTQFSAWGDNEQFF
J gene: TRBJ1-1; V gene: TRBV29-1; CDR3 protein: CSVGENTEAFF
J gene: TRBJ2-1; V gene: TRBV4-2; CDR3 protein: CASSQDMGTSGYVSSYNEQFF
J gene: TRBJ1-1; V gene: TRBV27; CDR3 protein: CASSLGRNTEAFF
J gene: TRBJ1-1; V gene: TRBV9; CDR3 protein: CASSVVTGVGAEAFF
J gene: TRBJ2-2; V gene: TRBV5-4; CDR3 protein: CASSYSAGALTGELFF
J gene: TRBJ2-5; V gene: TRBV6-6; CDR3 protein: CASSQSGGGQKETQYF
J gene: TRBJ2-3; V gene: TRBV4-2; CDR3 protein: CASSQDDLGTGTDTQYF
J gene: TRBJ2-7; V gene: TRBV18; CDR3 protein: CASSTGAGGERTYEQYF
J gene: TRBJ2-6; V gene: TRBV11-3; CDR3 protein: CASSLGRRVTRSF
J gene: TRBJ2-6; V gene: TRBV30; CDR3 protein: CALSGGAVGANVLTF
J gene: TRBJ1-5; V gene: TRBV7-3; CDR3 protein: CASSLGGNNQPQHF
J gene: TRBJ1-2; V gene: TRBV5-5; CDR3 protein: CASSRRDNDGYTF
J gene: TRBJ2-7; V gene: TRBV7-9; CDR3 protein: CASSYGQYEQYF
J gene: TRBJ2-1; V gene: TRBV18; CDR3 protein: CASSLTSGSYNEQFF
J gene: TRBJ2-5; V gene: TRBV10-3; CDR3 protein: CAISESRGTFRETQYF
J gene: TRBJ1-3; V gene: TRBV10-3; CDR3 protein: CAISEDSWSSGNTIYF
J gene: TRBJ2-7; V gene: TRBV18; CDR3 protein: CASSPWAGSLPSEQYF
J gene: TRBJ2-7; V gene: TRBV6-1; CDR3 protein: CASSEGTGIYEQYF
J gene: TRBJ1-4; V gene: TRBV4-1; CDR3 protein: CASSQGATGGKEKLFF
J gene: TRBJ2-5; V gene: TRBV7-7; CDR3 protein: CASSLGGTKEETQYF
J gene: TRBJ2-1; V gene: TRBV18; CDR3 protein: CASSPRSSSGALSYNEQFF
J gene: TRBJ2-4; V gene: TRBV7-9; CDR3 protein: CASTPVLGQTTNIQYF